This record looks at one T cell receptor (beta chain) sequence and its context. Antigen unknown. These data are taken from a study of T cell responses to AZD1222 COVID-19 vaccine. Study as a whole: Second doses were pooled across both intervals (about 4 or about 12 weeks). Study-level results: Variant regions that are unmutated are reportedly the target of nearly half of spike-specific TCRs.

Sequencing used immunoSEQ multiplex PCR; TCRdb keeps in-frame clones, though not all of them. The data hold approximately 100,000 clones, with about 86% observed a single time. The CDR3 extends over 14 amino acids. The V end lost 3 bases, the J end lost 5 bases, and 13 bases lay between the germline ends. This clonotype was obtained from an adult in good health. The specimen was peripheral blood, collected on day 0 of AZD1222 vaccination. J is TRBJ2-5 and V is TRBV23-1; D may match TRBD1 or TRBD2 (5 bases each). TRBV23-1 is assigned to the ORF class and has an uncertain function. The CDR3 here is CASSHGQGEETQYF. As DNA, the CDR3 is TGCGCCAGCAGTCACGGGCAGGGAGAGGAGACCCAGTACTTC.